This TCR beta chain was captured by sequencing in a study of long-term antiretroviral therapy in people with HIV. Assay version v3.0 of immunoSEQ was used, and it was run at survey level. The data were produced by immunoSEQ multiplex PCR, yet TCRdb's version contains in-frame clones alone and is incomplete. The data contain 20,000 to 25,000 clones, 75% to 85% of them singletons. The CDR3 has 12 residues. Between the trimmed V and J ends, which lost 1 base and 7 bases, there was a span of 7 bases. The germline V gene has CDR1 LGHNA and CDR2 YNFKEQ. Cryopreserved PBMC samples of about 0.9-10 million cells were used for DNA extraction.

This sequence originates from a man aged 18 to 30 with HIV. Material: unsorted PBMCs, obtained 0.1 years before starting antiretroviral therapy. V and J are TRBV4-2 and TRBJ1-1; D gene unclear. CDR3 loop: CASSQGRIEAFF. CDR3 coding DNA: TGTGCCAGCAGCCAAGGGAGGATTGAAGCTTTCTTT.